The entry that follows covers one TCR beta chain sequence. Its antigen is not identified. Germline V gives CDR1 SGHRS, CDR2 YFSETQ. The length of the CDR3 is 10 residues. Trimming stripped 6 bases from V and 5 bases from J, with 5 bases between. The sample originates from a study of cytomegalovirus exposure and HLA in healthy donors. Study findings and constraints: The productive fraction for most TCR beta V segments was about 87% or about 30% in an earlier analysis. The study recorded about 160 TCR beta chains that were cytomegalovirus-associated. Equally common other TCR beta chains were less clonally expanded than HLA-associated ones, a later analysis found.

The PCR was carried out with 60 Vbeta primers and 13 Jbeta primers. In the study's own analysis: In a later analysis, 10 million to 11 million of 65 million to 80 million unique beta chains occurred in at least two donors. The repertoire was sequenced with immunoSEQ multiplex PCR; TCRdb's copy has only in-frame clones and lacks some. Clone size and V and J calls were adopted from that table, with D and trimming inferred from the DNA. The table lists around 150,000 clones, 60% to 80% of them singletons, with about 4.7% in the top ten. The source of this sequence is a man younger than 35 in good health and CMV-seropositive. What was sequenced was PBMCs. The V gene is TRBV5-1, the J gene TRBJ2-5; D perhaps matches TRBD2 (5 bases). Here the CDR3 reads CASTGETQYF. The DNA for the CDR3 is TGCGCCAGCACGGGGGAGACCCAGTACTTC.